Sequencing of this T cell receptor beta chain was carried out in a study of blood T cell repertoires in COVID-19. V lost 7 bases and J 8 bases, leaving 12 bases between the germline ends. The CDR3 consists of 13 residues. CDR1 and CDR2 from the germline V gene are SNHLY and FYNNEI. Under the authors' procedure: By means of reference gene primer amplification, nucleated cell counts were estimated. The data were produced by immunoSEQ multiplex PCR, yet TCRdb's version contains in-frame clones alone and is incomplete. V and J calls and clone size are those listed in that table; D and trimming were worked out from the DNA. The sample has roughly 120,000 clones, 90% seen once.

Material: peripheral blood. The source is a man in his fifties or sixties with COVID-19, enrolled during active disease. This chain uses TRBV2 with TRBJ1-6; the D gene is possibly TRBD1 (6 bases). This CDR3 reads CASIQGLDSPLHF. CDR3 in DNA: TGTGCCAGCATCCAGGGGTTAGATTCACCCCTCCACTTT.